Below, one T cell receptor beta chain is given with its context. V dropped 5 bases and J dropped 3 bases, with 19 bases sitting between them. This CDR3 has 16 amino acids. From germline, CDR1 is SEHNR and CDR2 FQNEAQ (reference sequence). These data originate in a study of CD8 T cells in Susac syndrome. With random hexamers, reverse transcription was performed on about 0.5 to 1 ug of RNA. A multiplex approach, immunoSEQ multiplex PCR, amplified TCR beta CDR3 across 54 Vbeta and 13 Jbeta. MiXCR, applied by TCRdb to the immunoSEQ multiplex PCR reads, yields one record per CDR3 protein. The sample consists of approximately 170,000 distinct CDR3 sequences, roughly 94% of them appearing once. Sequencing of TCR beta was carried out in blood CD8+ and CD4+ T cells. Controls comprised healthy donors matched for age and sex. CD8+ and CD4+ T cells were negatively isolated; TEMRA cells were FACS-enriched.

Source material: CD4+ T cells from PBMCs. The chain combines TRBV7-9 with TRBJ1-1, with a possible D match to TRBD1 (5 bases). This TCR was recovered from a human donor in good health. The CDR3 sequence: CASSPTRRGADTEAFF. The CDR3 region has the DNA TGTGCCAGCAGCCCTACCAGGCGGGGCGCGGACACTGAAGCTTTCTTT.